The TCR beta chain described here comes from a study of post-analysis software for immune sequencing data. Regarding this clonotype: Its antigen is currently unknown.

The study, taken as a whole, reports: Higher frequency in patients than in controls was seen for roughly five TRBV segments, with TRBV5-6, TRBV5-1 and TRBV20-1 among them. Versus controls, multiple sclerosis patients showed significantly lower diversity (normalized Chao1).

V was pared by 6 bases and J by 4 bases, with 11 bases of the junction left unmatched. The CDR3 contains 15 residues. Libraries were made from TCR beta cDNA, and they carried unique molecular identifiers. Some 500,000 cDNA molecules were obtained per 1 to 10 million input T cells. TCRdb processed the PCR reads anew with MiXCR; each CDR3 protein has one entry. The sample consists of more than 500,000 distinct CDR3 sequences, around a third of them appearing once. The receptor was isolated from a girl aged 2-17 years with multiple sclerosis. The rearrangement links TRBV12-3 or TRBV12-4 to TRBJ1-2; the match to TRBD1 covers 7 bases. Material: blood. In DNA form, the CDR3 reads TGTGCCAGCAGCCGAAACCTCGGGACAGCCTATGGCTACACCTTC. It is translated as CASSRNLGTAYGYTF.